This T cell receptor (beta chain) is drawn from a study of monozygotic twins with inflammatory bowel disease. Whole-study findings and limits: Among IBD patients, TCRbeta diversity (inverse Simpson) was lower than in healthy co-twins.

Germline lookup yields CDR1 DFQATT and CDR2 SNEGSKA (reference sequence). The CDR3 is made up of 14 amino acids. As to this clonotype: Antigen unknown.

With the 5' RACE reads reprocessed, TCRdb shows one record per CDR3 protein and no DNA. The table for this sample gives 350,000 to 500,000 distinct CDR3 sequences. The chain combines TRBV20-1 with TRBJ2-7; the D call of TRBD2 rests on TCRdb alone, since no DNA is present to check it. This TCR was recovered from a human donor with ulcerative colitis or Crohn's disease, or a healthy co-twin of an affected twin (not recorded which). Specimen: blood. The CDR3 sequence is CSALGQGVTNEQYF.